This T cell receptor (beta chain) was sequenced for a study of T cell changes during pregnancy in multiple sclerosis. The protocol was immunoSEQ multiplex PCR, while the TCRdb copy is restricted to in-frame clones and leaves out a portion. The sample gives approximately 72,000 clones, roughly nine tenths of which show up once; approximately 1.6% is in the top ten. Germline CDR1 and CDR2: SEHNR and FQNEAQ (reference sequence). V lost 8 bases and J lost 0, with 11 bases in between. This CDR3 region has 13 residues. This TCR derives from a female donor in good health, enrolled as a control in a pregnancy study. This sample comprised peripheral blood, obtained in the first trimester of pregnancy. The chain joins TRBV7-9 to TRBJ2-7; a weak D match, TRBD2 (5 bases). CDR3 sequence reads: CASGRLSSYEQYF. CDR3 DNA sequence: TGTGCCAGCGGGAGACTGAGCTCCTACGAGCAGTACTTC.